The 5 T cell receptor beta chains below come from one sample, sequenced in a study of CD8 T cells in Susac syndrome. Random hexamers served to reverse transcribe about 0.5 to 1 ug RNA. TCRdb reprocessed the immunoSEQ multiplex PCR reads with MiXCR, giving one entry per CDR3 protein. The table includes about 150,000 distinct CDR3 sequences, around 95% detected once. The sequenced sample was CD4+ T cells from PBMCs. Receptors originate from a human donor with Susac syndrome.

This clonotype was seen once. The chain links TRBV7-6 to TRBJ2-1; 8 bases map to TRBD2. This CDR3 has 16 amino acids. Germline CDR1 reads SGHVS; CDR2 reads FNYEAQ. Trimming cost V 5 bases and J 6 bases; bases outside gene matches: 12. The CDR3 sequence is CASSKLDSGGPNEQFF. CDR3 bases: TGTGCCAGCAGCAAACTGGACTCGGGGGGGCCCAATGAGCAGTTCTTC.

The CDR3 DNA reads as TGTGCCAGCAGCTTGTGGGGGCCCGGCGATCAGCCCCAGCATTTT. Translation gives CASSLWGPGDQPQHF. The rearrangement joins TRBV5-6 to TRBJ1-5; D is possibly TRBD1 (6 bases). This CDR3 region has 15 residues. CDR1 and CDR2 (germline): SGHDT, YYEEEE. The V gene lost 1 base and the J gene lost 5 bases, with 13 bases spanning the gap.

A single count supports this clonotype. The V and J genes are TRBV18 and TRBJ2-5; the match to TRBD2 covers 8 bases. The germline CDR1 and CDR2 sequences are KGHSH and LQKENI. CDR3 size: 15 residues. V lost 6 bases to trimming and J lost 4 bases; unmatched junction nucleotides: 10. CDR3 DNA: TGTGCCAGCTCGCCCCAAGGACTAGCCGGAGAGACCCAGTACTTC. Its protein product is CASSPQGLAGETQYF.

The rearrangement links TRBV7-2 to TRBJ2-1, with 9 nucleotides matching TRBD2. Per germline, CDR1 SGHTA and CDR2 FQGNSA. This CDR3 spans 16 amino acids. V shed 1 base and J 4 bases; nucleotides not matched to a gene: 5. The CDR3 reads CASSLVGRGGYNEQFF. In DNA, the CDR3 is TGTGCCAGCAGCTTAGTTGGGCGGGGGGGATACAATGAGCAGTTCTTC.

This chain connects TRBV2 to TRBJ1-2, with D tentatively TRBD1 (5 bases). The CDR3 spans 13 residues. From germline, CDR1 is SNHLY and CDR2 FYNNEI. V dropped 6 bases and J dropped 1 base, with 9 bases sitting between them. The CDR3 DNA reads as TGTGCCAGCAGGGGGACGGTTAACTATGGCTACACCTTC. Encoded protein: CASRGTVNYGYTF.